This T cell receptor (beta chain) was sequenced for a study of blood T cells in healthy people across ages. Alongside a J-beta primer mix, a sample-barcoded 5' primer served in a second PCR lasting roughly 7 to 11 cycles. Using its own MiXCR run on the 5' RACE reads, TCRdb lists one record per CDR3 protein. The sample lists fewer than 900,000 distinct CDR3 sequences, roughly 41% occurring once. From germline, CDR1 is DFQATT and CDR2 SNEGSKA (reference sequence). This CDR3 comprises 13 residues. Sequenced: blood. The TCR sequence derives from a woman aged 60 to 75 in good health. V and J are TRBV20-1 and TRBJ2-4; possible D gene TRBD1, 5 bases. The J call may be incorrect, as the DNA end agrees better with TRBJ2-7. The CDR3 is CSASGGRDYEQYF. CDR3 DNA sequence: TGCAGTGCTAGTGGTGGCAGGGACTACGAGCAGTACTTC.